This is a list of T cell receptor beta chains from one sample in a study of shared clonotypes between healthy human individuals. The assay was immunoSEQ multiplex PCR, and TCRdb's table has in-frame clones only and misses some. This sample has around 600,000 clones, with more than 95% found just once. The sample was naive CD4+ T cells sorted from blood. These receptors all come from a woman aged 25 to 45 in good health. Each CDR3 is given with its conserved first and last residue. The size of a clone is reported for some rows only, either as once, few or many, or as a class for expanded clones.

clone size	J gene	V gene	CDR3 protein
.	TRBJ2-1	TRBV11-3	CASSHRGLAAFNEQFF
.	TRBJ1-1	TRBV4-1	CASRPSGRNTEAFF
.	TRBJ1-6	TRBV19	CASTTGGHNSPLHF
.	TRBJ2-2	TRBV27	CASQIQGNLDTGELFF
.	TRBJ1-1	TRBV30	CAWSTAGGRAEAFF
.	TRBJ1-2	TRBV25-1	CASSERGKSDGYTF
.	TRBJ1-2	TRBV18	CASSPAGYTF
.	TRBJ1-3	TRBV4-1	CASSQQGFLRNSGNTIYF
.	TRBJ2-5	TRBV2	CASRRHLNQETQYF
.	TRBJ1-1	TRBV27	CASREPGQMNTEAFF
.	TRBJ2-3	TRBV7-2	CASSFEYSTDTQYF
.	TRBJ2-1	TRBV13	CASSLRQGAYNEQFF
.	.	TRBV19	CASSVSGSYEQYF
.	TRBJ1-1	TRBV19	CASSISGAMNTEAFF
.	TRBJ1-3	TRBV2	CASSSTGNTIYF
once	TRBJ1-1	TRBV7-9	CASSLGSSLSTEAFF
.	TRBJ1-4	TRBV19	CASVDQAREKLFF
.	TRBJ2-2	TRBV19	CASSTQGGGTGELFF
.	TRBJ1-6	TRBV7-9	CASTSGSARNNSPLHF
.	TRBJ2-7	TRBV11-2	CASSSYYEQYF
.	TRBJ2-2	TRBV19	CASRGLAANTGELFF
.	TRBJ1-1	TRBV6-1	CASSATGDTEAFF
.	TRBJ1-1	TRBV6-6	CASSPFVSMNTEAFF
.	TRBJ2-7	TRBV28	CASSRGGSSYEQYF
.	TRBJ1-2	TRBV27	CASRRTGSNYGYTF
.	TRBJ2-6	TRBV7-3	CASSLGNSGANVLTF
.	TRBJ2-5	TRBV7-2	CASSVNNYRQETQYF
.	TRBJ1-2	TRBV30	CAWRGTEFLYGYTF
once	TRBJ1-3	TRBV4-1	CASSQDGRRNTIYF
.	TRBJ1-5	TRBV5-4	CASSLSQGPDQPQHF
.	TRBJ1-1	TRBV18	CASSPRAGSRNTEAFF
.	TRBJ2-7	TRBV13	CASSLAGTDNEQYF
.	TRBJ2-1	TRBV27	CATWGGIAGALHYNEQFF
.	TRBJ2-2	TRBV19	CASIRTVNTGELFF
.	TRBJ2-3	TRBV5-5	CASSSRQGLSTDTQYF
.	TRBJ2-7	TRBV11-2	CASSLTIGLPPYEQYF
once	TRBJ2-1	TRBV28	CASSSSRVRVHEQFF
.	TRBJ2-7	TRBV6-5	CASSYSPTGGLGEQYF
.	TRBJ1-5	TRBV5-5	CASSLRQGTGNQPQHF
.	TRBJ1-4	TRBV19	CASSPGVGTNEKLFF
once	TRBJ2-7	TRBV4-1	CASSQVVTSGRAYEQYF
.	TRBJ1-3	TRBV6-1	CASSGGNAPGNTIYF
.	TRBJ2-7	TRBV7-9	CASSPRTGTNSYEQYF